This TCR beta chain was sequenced for a study of T cell responses to AZD1222 COVID-19 vaccine. CDR1 and CDR2 from the germline V gene are MNHEY and SVGAGI. Trimming left V 6 bases short and J 1 base short, with 13 bases between. The CDR3 is made up of 14 amino acids. Profiling relied on immunoSEQ multiplex PCR, and the TCRdb table lists in-frame clones only, not all of them. The top ten clones hold roughly 5% of a sample with 130,000 to 150,000 clones, around nine tenths of them seen once. This clonotype originated in an adult in good health. The source material was peripheral blood, sampled on day 0 of AZD1222 vaccination. The chain employs TRBV6-5 and TRBJ2-7, with D possibly TRBD1 on 6 matching bases. CDR3 sequence: CASRGQGNSYEQYF. The CDR3 bases are TGTGCCAGCAGGGGGCAGGGGAATTCCTACGAGCAGTACTTC.